This T cell receptor beta chain was identified in a study of T cell responses to AZD1222 COVID-19 vaccine. TCRdb keeps only in-frame clones here, not all; method: immunoSEQ multiplex PCR. The data show 100,000 to 130,000 clones, roughly 90% seen once. Germline CDR1 reads SNHLY; CDR2 reads FYNNEI. Trimming cost V 6 bases and J 0 bases, with 13 bases left between them. This CDR3 is built from 15 residues. The source is an adult in good health. The material sequenced was peripheral blood, taken on day 0 of MenACWY control vaccination. This chain joins TRBV2 and TRBJ2-3; weak D call: TRBD1 (5 bases). The DNA of the CDR3 is TGTGCCAGCAGCCCTTGGGGCCTCAGCACAGATACGCAGTATTTT. Translation gives CASSPWGLSTDTQYF.